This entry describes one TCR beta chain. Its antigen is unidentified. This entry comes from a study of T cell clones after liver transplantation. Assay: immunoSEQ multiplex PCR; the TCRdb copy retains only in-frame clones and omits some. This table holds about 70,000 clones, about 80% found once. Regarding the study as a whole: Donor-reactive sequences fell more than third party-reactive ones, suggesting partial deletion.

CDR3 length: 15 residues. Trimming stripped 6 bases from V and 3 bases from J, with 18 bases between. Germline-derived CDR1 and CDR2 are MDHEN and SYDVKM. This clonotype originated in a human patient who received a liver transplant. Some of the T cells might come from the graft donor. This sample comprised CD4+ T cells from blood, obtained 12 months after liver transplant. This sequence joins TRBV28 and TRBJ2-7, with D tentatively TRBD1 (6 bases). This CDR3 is CASRSGDHALYEQYF. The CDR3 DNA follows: TGTGCCAGCAGATCAGGGGACCACGCACTCTACGAGCAGTACTTC.